Described below is a single T cell receptor beta chain sequence and its context. Per the study methods: Reference gene primer amplification gave estimated nucleated cell counts. Method: immunoSEQ multiplex PCR; TCRdb's copy keeps in-frame clones and lacks some. V, J and clone size derive from that table, while D and trimming were established from the DNA sequence. The sample lists 200,000 or so clones, more than 70% occurring once. Seattle researchers signed up patients amid active infection and tracked them longitudinally. This record belongs to a study of blood T cell repertoires in COVID-19. Study-level background: Both acute and convalescent COVID-19 samples were obtained from the United States, Italy and Spain. PBMCs, B-cell-depleted T cells, or T cells provided the cDNA or gDNA that made up the material.

Germline V gene sequence: CDR1 SNHLY, CDR2 FYNNEI. This CDR3 comprises 16 residues. V dropped 7 bases and J dropped 4; count of bases not matched to a gene: 9. The chain is built from TRBV2 and TRBJ2-2; 10 positions agree with TRBD2. Specimen: peripheral blood. The origin of this receptor is a man over 45 with COVID-19, enrolled during active disease. The chain's CDR3 is CASTGRLAGVTGELFF. CDR3 nucleotide sequence: TGTGCCAGCACCGGGCGCCTAGCGGGAGTCACCGGGGAGCTGTTTTTT.